The clone carrying this T cell receptor beta chain was seen only a few times. For TCR, cDNA came from 5'RACE template switching, which added a universal primer site and UMIs. TCRdb processed the 5' RACE reads anew with MiXCR; each CDR3 protein has one entry. The table lists about 400,000 distinct CDR3 sequences, roughly 6.1% of them singletons. The sample originates from a study of T cells after yellow fever vaccination. About the research overall: SMART-Seq v4 Ultra Low Input served to prepare low-cell-number fractions.

This sample comprised PBMCs, obtained 5 days after the yellow fever booster vaccination. The receptor was isolated from a young man who received the YFV17D yellow fever vaccine.

CDR3 protein: CASSLERGLGNYGYTF. The DNA of the CDR3 is TGTGCCAGCAGCTTAGAGAGGGGGTTAGGGAACTATGGCTACACCTTC. The rearrangement uses TRBV7-2 and TRBJ1-2, with D possibly being TRBD1 (6 bases). V lost 1 base, J lost 2 bases, and 14 bases lay in between. The V gene's germline CDR1 is SGHTA and CDR2 FQGNSA. The CDR3 totals 16 residues.